A single sample is the source of the 26 T cell receptor beta chains below, sequenced in a study of OX40 agonist ivuxolimab in advanced cancers. Sequencing was performed with immunoSEQ multiplex PCR; in TCRdb, only in-frame clones are kept and a portion is missing. The sample gives tens of thousands of clones, around 90% of which show up once; 5% is in the top ten. This specimen consisted of CD4+ or CD8+ T cells sorted from blood, obtained in a trial of the OX40 agonist ivuxolimab. Receptors were obtained from an adult with an advanced solid tumor such as melanoma, head and neck, liver or kidney cancer.

This chain uses TRBV28 with TRBJ1-3; TRBD1 might be the D (6 bases). The CDR3 consists of 18 residues. CDR1 is MDHEN, CDR2 SYDVKM, per germline. V was shortened by 2 bases and J by 0 bases, with 17 bases between the two germline ends. The CDR3 DNA reads TGTGCCAGCAGTTTACGGGGGCGTGGTACCTTCTCTGGAAACACCATATATTTT. It translates to CASSLRGRGTFSGNTIYF.

V usage is TRBV5-4 and J usage is TRBJ2-5, with D maybe TRBD2 (6 bases). V lost 4 bases to trimming and J lost 2 bases, with 12 bases between them. The CDR3 spans 14 residues. CDR1 SGHNT and CDR2 YYREEE come from the germline V gene (reference sequence). The CDR3 DNA is TGTGCCAGCAGCCCCGATAGCGGTCAAGAGACCCAGTACTTC. Translation gives CASSPDSGQETQYF.

The rearrangement joins TRBV6-5 to TRBJ1-3; TRBD1 matches at 7 bases. CDR1 and CDR2 (germline): MNHEY, SVGAGI. This CDR3 has 14 residues. J lost 0 bases, V lost 7 bases, and 3 bases had no gene match. The CDR3 DNA follows: TGTGCCAGCACCACAGGGGCCTCTGGAAACACCATATATTTT. Translating it yields CASTTGASGNTIYF.

This chain connects TRBV7-8 to TRBJ1-5; TRBD1 matches at 10 bases. V trimming: 5 bases; J trimming: 11 bases; junction bases outside the gene matches: 12. The germline CDR1 and CDR2 sequences are SGHVS and FQNEAQ. CDR3 length: 15 amino acids. The CDR3 bases are TGTGCCAGCAGCCTTGGACAGGGGGTTTTCATGGCCCAGCATTTT. The encoded protein is CASSLGQGVFMAQHF.

The chain couples TRBV16 to TRBJ2-2; D is unresolved. Trimming shortened V by 4 bases and J by 0 bases, and 15 bases separated the two germline ends. The CDR3 extends over 17 amino acids. CDR1 is KGHSY and CDR2 is FQNENV in the germline V gene. The CDR3 DNA is TGTGCCAGCAGCCCCTCGTCTGCAAACTCGAACACCGGGGAGCTGTTTTTT. Translation gives CASSPSSANSNTGELFF.

The V call is TRBV11-3, the J call TRBJ1-1; TRBD1 is a possible D gene (6 bases). V lost 4 bases to trimming and J lost 10 bases, with 16 bases between them. Germline V CDR1 and CDR2: SGHNT, YENEEA. The CDR3 covers 13 residues. The CDR3 DNA reads as TGTGCCAGCAGCTCCAGGGACACCCCGGGAGCTTTCTTT. This encodes CASSSRDTPGAFF. The variable domain in full, completed from reference TRBV11-3 and TRBJ1-1, reads EAGVVQSPRYKIIEKKQPVAFWCNPISGHNTLYWYLQNLGQGPELLIRYENEEAVDDSQLPKDRFSAERLKGVDSTLKIQPAELGDSAVYLCASSSRDTPGAFFGQGTRLTVV.

V and J are TRBV9 and TRBJ2-7; D is ambiguous. The CDR3 contains 15 residues. V shed 0 bases and J shed 8 bases, with 18 bases lying between them. CDR1 SGDLS and CDR2 YYNGEE come from the germline V gene. CDR3 region: CASSVADDLRRKQYF. The CDR3 bases are TGTGCCAGCAGCGTAGCGGATGACCTAAGACGTAAGCAGTACTTC.

The chain employs TRBV6-5 and TRBJ2-7; D is unclear. CDR3 length: 14 amino acids. V lost 6 bases and J 2 bases, leaving 14 bases between the germline ends. Germline CDR1 MNHEY, CDR2 SVGAGI. The CDR3 sequence: CASRDLTNPYEQYF. The DNA of the CDR3 is TGTGCCAGCAGAGATTTGACGAATCCCTACGAGCAGTACTTC.

This chain links TRBV11-1 with TRBJ1-1, with D possibly matching TRBD1 (6 bases). The germline V gene has CDR1 SGHAT and CDR2 FQDESV (reference sequence). This CDR3 is built from 15 residues. Trimming took off 1 base at V and 6 bases at J, with 15 bases between the two ends. The CDR3 region is CASSLVGGPGAEAFF. The CDR3 DNA reads as TGTGCCAGCAGCTTAGTTGGGGGCCCAGGGGCTGAAGCTTTCTTT.

V and J are TRBV27 and TRBJ1-5; D is unclear. V dropped 6 bases and J dropped 3 bases, with 9 bases sitting between them. The CDR3 totals 13 residues. CDR1 MNHEY and CDR2 SMNVEV come from the germline V gene (reference sequence). Here the CDR3 reads CASRGGNNQPQHF. CDR3 nucleotide sequence: TGTGCCAGCAGGGGAGGGAACAATCAGCCCCAGCATTTT.

The chain links TRBV27 to TRBJ1-2, with unresolved D. Germline CDR1 is MNHEY and CDR2 is SMNVEV (reference sequence). This CDR3 contains 13 residues. V lost 5 bases, J lost 6 bases, and 13 bases lay in between. The CDR3 DNA is TGTGCCAGCAGTCCCCGGGCTACCCATGGCTACACCTTC. This codes for CASSPRATHGYTF.

The CDR3 DNA is TGTGCCAGCAGCTGGAGGGCGGGAGGGGAGCACGAGCAGTACTTC. Protein: CASSWRAGGEHEQYF. The V call is TRBV7-3, the J call TRBJ2-7, with TRBD2 identical over 9 bases. V lost 4 bases, J lost 5 bases, and 9 bases stayed unmatched. The CDR3 contains 15 residues. Per germline, CDR1 SGHTA and CDR2 FQGTGA. The full variable domain, with the rest looked up from reference TRBV7-3 and TRBJ2-7, is GAGVSQTPSNKVTEKGKYVELRCDPISGHTALYWYRQSLGQGPEFLIYFQGTGAADDSGLPNDRFFAVRPEGSVSTLKIQRTERGDSAVYLCASSWRAGGEHEQYFGPGTRLTVT.

Only a few counts were recorded for this clone. The chain joins TRBV2 to TRBJ1-1; 9 nucleotides match TRBD1. This CDR3 comprises 14 residues. Germline V lookup: CDR1 SNHLY, CDR2 FYNNEI. Unmatched junction bases numbered 8, after V lost 7 bases and J lost 5 bases. The CDR3 sequence is CASTKSTGGTEAFF. CDR3 sequence (DNA): TGTGCCAGCACTAAATCGACAGGGGGGACTGAAGCTTTCTTT.

Details on this clone: Other DNA sequences in this sample translate to the same CDR3. This rearrangement joins TRBV7-9 to TRBJ2-7; 13 bases agree with TRBD2. V shed 4 bases, J shed 4 bases, and the junction held 1 base outside the gene matches. Germline CDR1 reads SEHNR; CDR2 reads FQNEAQ (reference sequence). The CDR3 has 14 residues. This CDR3 reads CASSSGLAGYEQYF. The CDR3 DNA is TGTGCCAGCAGCTCGGGACTAGCGGGGTACGAGCAGTACTTC.

The CDR3 nucleotides read TGTGCCAGCAGTTACGGGGGGACTAGGATGGAGACCCAGTACTTC. It translates to CASSYGGTRMETQYF. The chain has TRBV6-5 and TRBJ2-5; 8 bases align to TRBD2. There are 15 residues in the CDR3. Germline CDR1 reads MNHEY; CDR2 reads SVGAGI. J was trimmed by 5 bases and V by 2 bases; bases with no gene match: 7.

For the CDR3, the DNA is TGTGCCAGCAGCCCCCCGCGGGGGGGGAACACCGGGGAGCTGTTTTTT. It encodes CASSPPRGGNTGELFF. This chain links TRBV7-8 with TRBJ2-2; 9 positions match TRBD2. The V gene end was trimmed by 5 bases and the J gene end by 1 base; junction bases not matched to a gene: 5. The germline CDR1 and CDR2 sequences are SGHVS and FQNEAQ. This CDR3 has 16 amino acids. The full variable domain, completed using reference TRBV7-8 and TRBJ2-2, is GAGVSQSPRYKVAKRGQDVALRCDPISGHVSLFWYQQALGQGPEFLTYFQNEAQLDKSGLPSDRFFAERPEGSVSTLKIQRTQQEDSAVYLCASSPPRGGNTGELFFGEGSRLTVL.

With respect to this clone: Other DNA sequences in the sample encode the same CDR3. This rearrangement joins TRBV5-1 to TRBJ2-7; D unresolved. The V and J ends lost 4 bases and 3 bases respectively, with 8 bases between them. Germline loops: CDR1 SGHRS, CDR2 YFSETQ. The length of the CDR3 is 12 residues. CDR3 amino acids: CASSNPSYEQYF. CDR3 DNA sequence: TGCGCCAGCAGCAACCCCAGCTACGAGCAGTACTTC.

The rearrangement uses TRBV10-1 and TRBJ2-1; 8 nucleotides line up with TRBD1. With V trimmed by 4 bases and J by 2 bases, 4 bases remained unmatched. The CDR3 is 15 amino acids. CDR1 is WNHNN and CDR2 is SYGVQD in the germline V gene (reference sequence). The CDR3 DNA sequence: TGCGCCAGCAGTGGGGGGACAGGTACCTACAATGAGCAGTTCTTC. Translating it yields CASSGGTGTYNEQFF.

The V gene is TRBV27, the J gene TRBJ2-1; 9 nucleotides agree with TRBD2. V lost 4 bases to trimming and J lost 7 bases; unmatched junction nucleotides: 11. CDR1 and CDR2 from the germline V gene are MNHEY and SMNVEV (reference sequence). This CDR3 has 16 residues. CDR3 protein: CASSSDSGGNLNEQFF. The CDR3 DNA follows: TGTGCCAGCAGTTCGGACAGCGGGGGGAATTTAAATGAGCAGTTCTTC.

The J gene is TRBJ2-2, the V gene TRBV11-1; D unresolved. Germline CDR1 and CDR2: SGHAT and FQDESV (reference sequence). This CDR3 region has 14 residues. The V gene lost 0 bases and the J gene lost 3 bases, with 5 bases spanning the gap. CDR3 in amino acids: CASSLAGYTGELFF. Written as DNA, the CDR3 is TGTGCCAGCAGCTTAGCCGGATACACCGGGGAGCTGTTTTTT.

V usage is TRBV18 and J usage is TRBJ2-1; unclear D gene. The germline V and J ends were trimmed by 4 bases and 7 bases, with 17 bases remaining between them. The germline V gene has CDR1 KGHSH and CDR2 LQKENI. The CDR3 totals 15 residues. The CDR3 here is CASSLSSPPRNEQFF. The DNA of the CDR3 is TGTGCCAGCTCACTATCCTCCCCTCCTCGGAATGAGCAGTTCTTC.

J is TRBJ2-7 and V is TRBV5-5, with 10 bases aligning to TRBD2. The V segment lost 0 bases and the J segment 6 bases; nucleotides outside the gene matches: 6. The CDR3 loop spans 15 amino acids. Germline V gene data show CDR1 as SGHKS and CDR2 as YYEKEE (reference sequence). The CDR3, as DNA: TGTGCCAGCAGCTTGGGAGCGGGAGGGCTCCTCGAGCAGTACTTC. It encodes CASSLGAGGLLEQYF.

V usage is TRBV10-3 and J usage is TRBJ2-7; D unclear. Trimming stripped 0 bases from V and 5 bases from J, with 20 bases between. Per the germline V gene, CDR1 is ENHRY and CDR2 is SYGVKD. The CDR3 totals 17 residues. The CDR3: CAISESQQLTTQNEQYF. CDR3 in DNA: TGTGCCATCAGTGAGTCTCAACAGCTCACAACCCAGAACGAGCAGTACTTC.

The CDR3 region is CSVGLGTGNYGYTF. CDR3 coding DNA: TGCAGCGTTGGACTGGGGACAGGGAACTATGGCTACACCTTC. The genes are TRBV29-1 and TRBJ1-2; TRBD1 aligns across 9 bases. CDR1 and CDR2 (germline): SQVTM, ANQGSEA. V dropped 4 bases and J dropped 2; count of bases not matched to a gene: 5. CDR3 length equals 14 residues.

The chain has TRBV28 and TRBJ1-6, with a weak D call TRBD1 (5 bases). Trimming took off 7 bases at V and 0 bases at J, with 13 bases between the two ends. This CDR3 is built from 16 residues. Germline V gene data show CDR1 as MDHEN and CDR2 as SYDVKM. CDR3 loop: CASTLGGSSYNSPLHF. CDR3 nucleotide sequence: TGTGCCAGCACCCTGGGGGGGAGCTCCTATAATTCACCCCTCCACTTT.

This clone was detected only once. J is TRBJ1-6 and V is TRBV11-2; 8 positions match TRBD1. V gave up 5 bases and J gave up 9 bases; unmatched junction bases: 6. CDR3 size: 14 residues. The germline gives CDR1 SGHAT, CDR2 FQNNGV. DNA for the CDR3: TGTGCCAGCAGCCAGGACAGGGCAGCTTCACCCCTCCACTTT. Its protein is CASSQDRAASPLHF.